The sequence of this T cell receptor (beta chain) was determined in a study of identical twins (dated by TCRdb to the mid-2010s). Turning to the overall study: To test whether fetal clonotypes persist, this study deep-sequenced TCR alpha and beta repertoires from monozygotic twins, from unrelated adults of various ages, and from cord blood. To rule out contamination, the twin experiments were replicated at different times with different library preparation protocols. What the work shows at the level of the full study, not this receptor alone: Compared with coincidental sharing between unrelated individuals, out-of-frame TCR alpha sequences shared between twins had an excess of sequences with low generation probability. Because the same donors could not be followed over many years, conclusions were based on cross-sectional statistical analysis. In beta out-of-frame sequences, excess twin sharing was weaker, because having fewer shared sequences lowered the signal-to-noise ratio. In monozygotic twins, recombination models systematically underestimated out-of-frame TCR alpha sharing, but the models matched the sharing seen between unrelated individuals. Invariant T cells such as MAIT and iNKT could partly confound zero-insertion analyses, although diverse VJ usage argued against such confounding for most clonotypes. Fewer insertions were carried by abundant cord blood beta clonotypes; a weaker similar trend was observed in young adult naive repertoires, while no such trend was observed in memory repertoires.

Receptor libraries were prepared by 5' RACE. Reads for this sample came from an Illumina HiSeq 2000. Template switching introduced a universal primer binding site; the final cDNA contained a unique molecular identifier, enabling accurate counting of TCR cDNA molecules. First-strand cDNA for TCR alpha and beta chains was synthesized from specific primers in the conserved constant-segment region. To control for contamination, every cDNA library was double barcoded, receiving both a SMART-Mk sample barcode and Illumina barcodes. Two successive PCR steps introduced TruSeq adapter sequences along with Illumina sample barcodes. Sequencing of the TCR alpha and beta cDNA libraries was done on the Illumina HiSeq platform using custom primers. As for the authors' bioinformatics: MiGEC processed the raw reads to extract unique molecular identifiers, while MiXCR was used to determine the CDR3 positions. For each individual, recombination models were inferred using an EM algorithm with the repgenHMM and IGoR tools. Shared clonotype analysis was performed with the tcR package in R, normalizing sharing by the product of cloneset sizes. To study raw recombination free of thymic and clonal selection effects, out-of-frame nonproductive sequences were analyzed. The raw public reads went through TCRdb reprocessing: fastp at Q25, MiXCR clone calling, in-frame beta chains kept. Every entry covers one CDR3 protein and lists the most common genes and DNA from its rows. TCRdb, not the original authors, processed these V and J calls. The sample profile shows 1.5 million to 2 million distinct CDR3 sequences; about 32% of them were found once. Jointly, the top ten make up around 0.3% of the sample.

The germline ends are 10 bases apart after V is trimmed by 5 bases and J by 2 bases. Taken from cysteine to phenylalanine, the CDR3 has 12 residues. Only CDR3 DNA remains: 36 bases, in frame from the first base. CDR1 and CDR2 are read off the germline V gene (reference sequence) as GTSNPN and SVGIG. Every donor was a healthy Caucasian. This clonotype was found once. The antigen it recognizes is unknown. Nothing much larger sits one base from this clone, and base qualities are not available. The chain is assembled from TRBV30 and TRBJ2-7; no D gene call is confident. Sequenced: cord blood. The TCR comes from a newborn girl in good health. The nucleotide sequence reads TGTGCCTGGGCTCGGGTCCCCTACGAGCAGTACTTC. Translation gives CAWARVPYEQYF.